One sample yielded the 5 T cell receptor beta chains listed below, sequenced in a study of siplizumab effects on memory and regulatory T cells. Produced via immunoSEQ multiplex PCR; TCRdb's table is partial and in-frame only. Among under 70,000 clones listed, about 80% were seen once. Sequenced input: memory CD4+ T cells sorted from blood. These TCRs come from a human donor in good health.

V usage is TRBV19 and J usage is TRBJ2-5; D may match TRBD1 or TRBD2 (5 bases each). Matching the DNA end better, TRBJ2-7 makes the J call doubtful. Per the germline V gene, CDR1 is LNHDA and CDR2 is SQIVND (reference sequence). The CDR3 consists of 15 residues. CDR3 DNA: TGTGCCAGTAGGATAAGCCGGGGCAGGATCTACGAGCAGTACTTC. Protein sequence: CASRISRGRIYEQYF.

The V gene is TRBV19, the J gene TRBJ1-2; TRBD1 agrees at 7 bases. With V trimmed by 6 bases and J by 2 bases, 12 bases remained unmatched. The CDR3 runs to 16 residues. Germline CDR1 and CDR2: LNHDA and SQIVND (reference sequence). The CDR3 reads CASSQPTGTANYGYTF. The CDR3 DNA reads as TGTGCCAGTAGCCAGCCCACCGGGACAGCAAACTATGGCTACACCTTC. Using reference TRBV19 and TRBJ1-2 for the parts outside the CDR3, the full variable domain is DGGITQSPKYLFRKEGQNVTLSCEQNLNHDAMYWYRQDPGQGLRLIYYSQIVNDFQKGDIAEGYSVSREKKESFPLTVTSAQKNPTAFYLCASSQPTGTANYGYTFGSGTRLTVV.

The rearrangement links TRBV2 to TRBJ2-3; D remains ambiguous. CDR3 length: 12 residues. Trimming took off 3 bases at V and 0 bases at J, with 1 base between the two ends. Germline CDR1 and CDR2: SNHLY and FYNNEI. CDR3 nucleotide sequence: TGTGCCAGCAGTGAGAGCACAGATACGCAGTATTTT. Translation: CASSESTDTQYF.

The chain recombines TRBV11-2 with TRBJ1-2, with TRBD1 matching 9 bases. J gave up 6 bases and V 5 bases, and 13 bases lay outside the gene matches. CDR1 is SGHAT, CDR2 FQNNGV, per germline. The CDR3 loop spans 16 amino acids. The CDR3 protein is CASSPLTGQGGHGYTF. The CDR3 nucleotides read TGTGCCAGCAGCCCCTTAACGGGACAGGGAGGACATGGCTACACCTTC.

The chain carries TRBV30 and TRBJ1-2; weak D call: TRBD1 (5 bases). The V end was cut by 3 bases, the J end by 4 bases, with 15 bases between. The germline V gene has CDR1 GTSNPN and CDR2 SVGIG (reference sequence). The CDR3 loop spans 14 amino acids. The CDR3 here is CAWRREVGTYGYTF. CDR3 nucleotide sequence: TGTGCCTGGAGAAGGGAGGTGGGGACCTATGGCTACACCTTC.